The subject of this entry is one TCR beta chain. The target of this receptor is not known. No base-level quality is on record; no much larger clone is a single base apart. The donors were included in the validation cohort of 130 or so subjects, a group kept apart from the roughly 610-subject first cohort. Libraries were constructed by the immunoSEQ multiplex PCR assay. From the authors' description of their analysis: A statistical classification framework was built to diagnose cytomegalovirus status from the catalog of TCR beta chain sequences. Sourced from immuneACCESS, this table was stored by TCRdb with only in-frame sequences that have V and J called. A share of the clones is absent; for the studies checked, an unresolved V gene accounts for under half, and the remainder has no known explanation. V and J calls plus clone size are reproduced from that table; the DNA served to infer D and trimming. The sample table records about 90,000 clones; about four fifths of these occur just once. The ten largest clones represent 9.5% to 13% of the sample.

Taken from the germline V gene, the CDR1 and CDR2 loops are MNHNS and SASEGT. The CDR3 sequence holds 16 residues, the cysteine and phenylalanine included. Only the CDR3 part of the read is kept: 48 bases, read in frame from the first base. Here V drops 4 bases and J drops 2 bases, and the junction holds 6 bases not matched to any gene. This sample was taken from a study of cytomegalovirus exposure and HLA in healthy donors (dated by TCRdb to 2017 to 2019). About the full investigation: A later analysis indicated that the 120 validation repertoires were generated on the platform also employed for the 600 to 750 repertoires of the first cohort. The study aimed to test whether signatures of past pathogen exposure could be identified by cataloging public T cell receptors. Along with the roughly 700-subject first cohort, a separate validation cohort of over a hundred different subjects was used. High-throughput TCR immunosequencing, statistical association of individual TCRs with disease status, and machine learning were combined to predict cytomegalovirus infection status. Summary of the overall study and its limitations: The validation cohort had no HLA typing available for a later analysis, so co-occurrence within that cohort was assessed over all 110 or so repertoires. A total of fewer than 200 TCR beta chains were listed by the study as associated with cytomegalovirus. Across donors, most TCR sequences were observed very rarely, whereas some public TCRs were present in many individuals. In vitro tests confirmed that three of the cytomegalovirus-associated TCR beta chains recognize cytomegalovirus antigens. Of the cluster scores, about 94% were above 0 in a later analysis, which found that TCRs clustered in the first cohort also tended to co-occur in the roughly 130 validation repertoires. The authors suggested that the approach could potentially be generalized to other disease states and immunological phenotypes. The classifier was reported to diagnose cytomegalovirus status with high specificity and sensitivity in both the original cohort and the validation cohort.

The sample was PBMCs. The sequence was obtained from a woman younger than 35 in good health and CMV-seropositive. The rearrangement combines TRBV6-1 with TRBJ2-5; TRBD2 matches 11 bases in the middle. The sequence in DNA is TGTGCCAGCAGTGCCCAGGTAGCGGGGGGGCAAGAGACCCAGTACTTC. Translated, this gives CASSAQVAGGQETQYF.